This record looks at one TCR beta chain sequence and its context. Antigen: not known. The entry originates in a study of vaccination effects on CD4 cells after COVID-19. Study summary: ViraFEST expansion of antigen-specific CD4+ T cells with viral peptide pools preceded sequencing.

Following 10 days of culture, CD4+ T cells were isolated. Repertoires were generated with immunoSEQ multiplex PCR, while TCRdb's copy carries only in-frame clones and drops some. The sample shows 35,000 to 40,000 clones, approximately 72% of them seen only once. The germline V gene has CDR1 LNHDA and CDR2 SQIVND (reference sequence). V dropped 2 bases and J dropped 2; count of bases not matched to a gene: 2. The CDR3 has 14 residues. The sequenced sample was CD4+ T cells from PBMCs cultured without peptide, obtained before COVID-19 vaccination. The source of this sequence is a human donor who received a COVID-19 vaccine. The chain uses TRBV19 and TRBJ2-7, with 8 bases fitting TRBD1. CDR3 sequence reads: CASSIPGGAYEQYF. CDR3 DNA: TGTGCCAGTAGTATACCAGGGGGCGCCTACGAGCAGTACTTC.